This section outlines one TCR beta chain sequence together with its context. Its antigen is unidentified. The PCR used 60 Vbeta and 13 Jbeta primers. The repertoire was sequenced with immunoSEQ multiplex PCR; TCRdb's copy has only in-frame clones and lacks some. The sample data list about 160,000 clones. The sample is drawn from a study of cytomegalovirus exposure and HLA in healthy donors. Overall study findings and caveats: The study put some 160 TCR beta chains on its list as cytomegalovirus-associated. CMV serostatus alone was available as immune exposure information. There were some public TCRs occurring in many donors, but most TCR sequences were rare.

Germline CDR1 and CDR2: SGHNT and YYREEE (reference sequence). The V segment lost 4 bases and the J segment 0 bases; nucleotides outside the gene matches: 5. The CDR3 length is 16 residues. This receptor was identified in a woman aged 55 to 70 in good health and CMV-seronegative. The chain carries TRBV5-4 and TRBJ2-2, with 8 bases identical to TRBD2. Sequenced input: PBMCs. CDR3 sequence: CASSTGLAANTGELFF. CDR3 in DNA: TGTGCCAGCAGCACCGGACTAGCTGCGAACACCGGGGAGCTGTTTTTT.